A few counts support the clone carrying this T cell receptor (beta chain). Its antigen remains unidentified. PCR involved 60 Vbeta and 13 Jbeta primers. Measured with immunoSEQ multiplex PCR; TCRdb has only the in-frame clones, and not every one. The repertoire holds some 91,000 clones, with around 76% as singletons. The data derive from a study of cytomegalovirus exposure and HLA in healthy donors. Across the whole study: Caucasian-associated ancestry cluster membership applied to approximately 81% of approximately 400 genotyped donors.

CDR1 and CDR2 from the germline V gene are SGHTS and YDEGEE. CDR3 length: 16 residues. Trimming cost V 4 bases and J 3 bases, with 14 bases left between them. Whole-study findings and limits: HLA allele associations emerged for roughly 16,000 TCR beta sequences in a later analysis, at 0.05 false discovery rate. In a later analysis, several top co-occurrence clusters appeared linked to parvovirus B19, influenza, CMV and Epstein-Barr virus. Earlier analysis looked at TCR beta V segments, and most were productive about 87% or about 30% of the time.

The gene calls are TRBV5-8 and TRBJ2-6; perhaps TRBD1 as D (5 bases). This receptor was obtained from a man aged 35 to 55 in good health and CMV-seropositive. Sequencing was carried out using PBMCs. CDR3 region: CASSPRGAHGANVLTF. In nucleotides, the CDR3 is TGTGCCAGCAGCCCCCGTGGGGCCCATGGGGCCAACGTCCTGACTTTC.